This T cell receptor beta chain was found in a study of T cell changes during pregnancy in multiple sclerosis. Trimming removed 5 bases from V and 4 bases from J, with 12 bases in between. The CDR3 totals 13 residues. CDR1 and CDR2 (germline): MNHEY, SMNVEV (reference sequence). TCRdb's table, derived via immunoSEQ multiplex PCR, lists solely in-frame clones and lacks some. The sample has 40,000 to 55,000 clones; around 92% are singletons. The chain employs TRBV27 and TRBJ2-7; D may be TRBD1 (5 bases). The starting material was CD8+ T cells from peripheral blood mononuclear cells, obtained after pregnancy. The sequence came from a female donor with multiple sclerosis, enrolled in a pregnancy study. CDR3 DNA sequence: TGTGCCAGCAGTCAGCAACAGGATTACGAGCAGTACTTC. This codes for CASSQQQDYEQYF.